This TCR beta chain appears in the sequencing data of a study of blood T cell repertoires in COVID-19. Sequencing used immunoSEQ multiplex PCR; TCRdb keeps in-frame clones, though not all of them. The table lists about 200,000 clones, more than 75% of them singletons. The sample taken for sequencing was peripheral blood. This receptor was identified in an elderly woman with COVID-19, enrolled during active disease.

The chain's CDR3 is CSARPGEGQFF. The CDR3 region has the DNA TGCAGTGCTAGGCCGGGGGAGGGGCAGTTCTTC. This chain uses TRBV20-1 with TRBJ2-1; 7 bases line up with TRBD2. Germline CDR1 DFQATT, CDR2 SNEGSKA (reference sequence). V lost 3 bases, J lost 12 bases, and 5 bases stayed unmatched. The CDR3 extends over 11 amino acids.